This TCR beta chain was sequenced for a study of metastatic and nonmetastatic thyroid tumors. Patients had received no treatment of any kind before thyroid surgery. This clone was found many times. TCRdb re-clonotyped the PCR reads through MiXCR. The profile shows about 85,000 clones, 8.6% of them singletons. Sequenced: blood. The receptor's source is a female donor with papillary thyroid cancer or a benign thyroid nodule (not recorded which). Some clones in this sample may be carry-over from other donors' samples.

Here the CDR3 DNA reads TGTGCCAGCAGCTTAGAGGATACGCAGTATTTT. Its protein is CASSLEDTQYF. V gene TRBV7-9 combines with J gene TRBJ2-3; unclear D gene. V gave up 1 base and J gave up 6 bases, with 2 bases separating them. Germline CDR1 SEHNR, CDR2 FQNEAQ (reference sequence). The length of the CDR3 is 11 residues.